One T cell receptor beta chain is described in this entry. Antigen specificity is unknown. The data were produced by immunoSEQ multiplex PCR, yet TCRdb's version contains in-frame clones alone and is incomplete. The sample carries some 30,000 clones, 92% recorded once. The data belong to a study of T cells in tuberculosis. Regarding the study as a whole: Active tuberculosis TCR-alpha repertoires lay closer to GMM-specific TCRs than IGRA-negative controls, suggesting clonal expansion. The TCR-beta difference was not significant; alpha differences partly reflected length.

The CDR3 runs 15 residues. Trimming stripped 6 bases from V and 0 bases from J, with 16 bases between. From germline, CDR1 is SGHNT and CDR2 YYREEE (reference sequence). The source material was PBMCs. The clonotype comes from a donor aged 10 to 29 with latent tuberculosis or without tuberculosis infection. Some clones in this sample may be carry-over from other donors' samples. The chain has TRBV5-4 and TRBJ2-7; D gene unclear. This CDR3 reads CASIPRGPSSYEQYF. The CDR3 DNA sequence: TGTGCCAGCATCCCGAGAGGCCCCAGCTCCTACGAGCAGTACTTC.